A single sample is the source of the 18 T cell receptor beta chains below, sequenced in a study of T-cell memory formation after mild COVID-19. Via MiXCR, TCRdb re-called the 5' RACE reads, giving one row per CDR3 protein. The sample consists of about 150,000 distinct CDR3 sequences, around 13% of them appearing once. Sequences were obtained from PBMCs or a T cell subset sorted from them (not recorded which). All receptors derive from an adult woman who had mild COVID-19 (a few samples of this study predate the infection). Cell type and time point are not known.

This clonotype was found a few times. This rearrangement joins TRBV5-1 to TRBJ2-5; 11 bases align to TRBD2. J gave up 1 base and V 6 bases, and 2 bases lay outside the gene matches. The CDR3 spans 14 residues. Germline CDR1 reads SGHRS; CDR2 reads YFSETQ. CDR3 amino acids: CASKTSGVQETQYF. The CDR3 DNA reads as TGCGCCAGCAAGACTAGCGGGGTCCAAGAGACCCAGTACTTC.

This clonotype occurred a few times. The chain combines TRBV20-1 with TRBJ1-1; the match to TRBD1 covers 8 bases. Germline V gene data show CDR1 as DFQATT and CDR2 as SNEGSKA (reference sequence). V lost 3 bases and J lost 0; bases outside the gene matches: 9. The CDR3 is 16 residues long. The CDR3 reads CSASDPGQALNTEAFF. DNA of the CDR3: TGCAGTGCTAGTGATCCGGGACAGGCGTTGAACACTGAAGCTTTCTTT.

This clonotype was counted between two and nine times. This chain connects TRBV5-1 to TRBJ1-6, with D possibly matching TRBD1 (5 bases). Trimming cost V 6 bases and J 7 bases, with 17 bases left between them. In germline, CDR1 is SGHRS, CDR2 YFSETQ. The CDR3 sequence is 15 residues long. In DNA form, the CDR3 reads TGCGCCAGCAACCAAGCCGGGACGCAAAATTCACCCCTCCACTTT. Translation gives CASNQAGTQNSPLHF.

This clonotype was found a few times. The CDR3 is CASSPHETGAYEQYF. CDR3 in DNA: TGTGCCAGCAGCCCCCATGAGACAGGGGCCTACGAGCAGTACTTC. This chain uses TRBV9 with TRBJ2-7, with 8 bases matching TRBD1. The CDR3 spans 15 residues. Germline-derived CDR1 and CDR2 are SGDLS and YYNGEE. V lost 4 bases to trimming and J lost 2 bases; unmatched junction nucleotides: 8.

This clonotype was observed at least ten times. CDR3 bases: TGTGCCAGCAGTTCGACAGGGCTGACCCAAGAGACCCAGTACTTC. Translation gives CASSSTGLTQETQYF. The V and J genes are TRBV27 and TRBJ2-5, with 7 bases fitting TRBD1. The CDR3 runs 15 residues. The ends lost 4 bases at V and 1 base at J; junction bases unmatched: 6. Germline CDR1 MNHEY, CDR2 SMNVEV (reference sequence).

This sequence joins TRBV24-1 and TRBJ2-1; perhaps TRBD2 as D (5 bases). V was pared by 4 bases and J by 4 bases, with 19 bases between. This CDR3 spans 17 amino acids. Germline-derived CDR1 and CDR2 are KGHDR and SFDVKD. The chain's CDR3 is CATSDPRRGMRYNEQFF. In DNA, the CDR3 is TGTGCCACCAGTGACCCAAGGAGAGGGATGCGTTACAATGAGCAGTTCTTC.

CDR3 region: CSAGVGEQYF. In DNA form, the CDR3 reads TGCAGCGCGGGGGTGGGCGAGCAGTACTTC. The rearrangement uses TRBV20-1 and TRBJ2-7, with 7 bases identical to TRBD2. The CDR3 is made up of 10 amino acids. Germline V CDR1 and CDR2: DFQATT, SNEGSKA (reference sequence).

The CDR3 loop reads CASSVRGGLANQPQHF. In DNA, the CDR3 is TGTGCCAGCAGCGTCAGGGGCGGTTTAGCAAATCAGCCCCAGCATTTT. This sequence joins TRBV5-5 and TRBJ1-5, with a tentative D call TRBD1 (6 bases). From germline, CDR1 is SGHKS and CDR2 YYEKEE (reference sequence). The V gene lost 4 bases and the J gene lost 4 bases, with 18 bases spanning the gap. CDR3 length: 16 amino acids.

V gene TRBV6-1 combines with J gene TRBJ2-1; D assignment may be TRBD1 or TRBD2 (7 bases each). CDR1 MNHNS and CDR2 SASEGT come from the germline V gene. V lost 2 bases to trimming and J lost 9 bases, with 20 bases between them. The CDR3 sequence is 16 residues long. The CDR3 DNA follows: TGTGCCAGCAGTGAATGGGGAGGGGGCCGGGGAGGTGAGCAGTTCTTC. Translating it yields CASSEWGGGRGGEQFF.

This clonotype has only a few counts. This chain links TRBV7-6 with TRBJ2-7; no firm D call. The ends were cut back, 4 bases at V and 2 bases at J, with 18 bases in the middle. Per the germline V gene, CDR1 is SGHVS and CDR2 is FNYEAQ. The CDR3 length is 16 residues. The CDR3 protein is CASSSQSAETTYEQYF. The DNA of the CDR3 is TGTGCCAGCAGCTCCCAGAGCGCCGAGACAACCTACGAGCAGTACTTC.

The CDR3 nucleotides are TGTGCCAGCAGTGAACCTACAGACTCTGGGGCCAACGTCCTGACTTTC. This gives the protein CASSEPTDSGANVLTF. This sequence joins TRBV25-1 and TRBJ2-6, with D hard to call. Trimming stripped 2 bases from V and 0 bases from J, with 8 bases between. Germline V gene data show CDR1 as MGHDK and CDR2 as SYGVNS. This CDR3 spans 16 amino acids.

This clonotype turned up a few times. The genes are TRBV2 and TRBJ2-7, with TRBD1 matching 7 bases. The germline V gene has CDR1 SNHLY and CDR2 FYNNEI. V lost 2 bases, J lost 1 base, and 2 bases stayed unmatched. This CDR3 is built from 14 residues. This CDR3 reads CASSEQGVSYEQYF. The CDR3 coding sequence is TGTGCCAGCAGTGAACAGGGGGTGTCCTACGAGCAGTACTTC.

The rearrangement links TRBV20-1 to TRBJ2-7, with D tentatively TRBD1 (5 bases). The germline CDR1 and CDR2 sequences are DFQATT and SNEGSKA (reference sequence). V was cut by 1 base and J by 1 base, with 8 bases left in between. CDR3 length: 13 residues. The CDR3 reads CSARGGSSYEQYF. The CDR3 nucleotides are TGCAGTGCTAGAGGGGGCAGTTCCTACGAGCAGTACTTC.

The chain has TRBV3-1 and TRBJ1-2; D is undetermined. The CDR3 runs to 16 residues. CDR1 and CDR2 (germline): LGHDT, YNNKEL (reference sequence). V was clipped by 5 bases and J by 3 bases, with 19 bases between them. DNA of the CDR3: TGTGCCAGCAGCTCCCGGCCATTACAAAACTACTATGGCTACACCTTC. Translated: CASSSRPLQNYYGYTF.

The chain is built from TRBV7-2 and TRBJ2-5; 7 bases fit TRBD2. Germline loops: CDR1 SGHTA, CDR2 FQGNSA. The CDR3 spans 16 residues. The J segment lost 5 bases and the V segment lost 0 bases, leaving 9 bases of the junction unmatched. The CDR3 loop is CASSLAGGGSKETQYF. CDR3 in DNA: TGTGCCAGCAGCTTAGCGGGCGGCGGGAGTAAGGAGACCCAGTACTTC. The full variable domain, completed using reference TRBV7-2 and TRBJ2-5, is GAGVSQSPSNKVTEKGKDVELRCDPISGHTALYWYRQSLGQGLEFLIYFQGNSAPDKSGLPSDRFSAERTGGSVSTLTIQRTQQEDSAVYLCASSLAGGGSKETQYFGPGTRLLVL.

The J gene is TRBJ2-1, the V gene TRBV6-6; D call uncertain. The CDR3 loop spans 17 amino acids. V dropped 4 bases and J dropped 0 bases, with 16 bases sitting between them. The germline CDR1 and CDR2 sequences are MNHNY and SVGAGI (reference sequence). CDR3 DNA sequence: TGTGCCAGCAGTTCCCTCGGGTACTCCGACTCCTACAATGAGCAGTTCTTC. Amino acid sequence: CASSSLGYSDSYNEQFF.

This clonotype was seen a handful of times. The rearrangement uses TRBV3-1 and TRBJ2-7; TRBD2 is a possible D gene (6 bases). CDR1 is LGHDT and CDR2 is YNNKEL in the germline V gene (reference sequence). This CDR3 is built from 14 residues. The V gene lost 8 bases and the J gene lost 1 base, with 15 bases spanning the gap. The CDR3 nucleotides read TGTGCCAGCGCGCGGGACCGACTATCCTACGAGCAGTACTTC. Translation gives CASARDRLSYEQYF.

This clonotype was seen a handful of times. V gene TRBV19 combines with J gene TRBJ1-1, with a possible D match to TRBD1 (5 bases). There are 13 residues in the CDR3. Trimming shortened V by 7 bases and J by 7 bases, and 16 bases separated the two germline ends. CDR1 is LNHDA, CDR2 SQIVND, per germline (reference sequence). The CDR3 spells CASTSQGVGEAFF. The CDR3 bases are TGTGCCAGTACCTCTCAAGGGGTCGGTGAAGCTTTCTTT.